The 32 T cell receptor beta chains presented below share a single source sample, sequenced in a study of graft-versus-host responses after intestinal transplantation. Generated by immunoSEQ multiplex PCR, the TCRdb table keeps only in-frame clones and is missing some. In the table there are about 2,500 clones, roughly 28% of which are singletons. Source: alloreactive CD4+ T cells from a mixed lymphocyte reaction culture, taken before transplantation. The subset here: CFSE-low proliferating T cells sorted from roughly six-day pre-transplant mixed lymphocyte reaction (GvH or HvG direction). The receptors were sampled from a human patient who was an organ donor for intestinal transplantation.

This clone was detected only a few times. The CDR3 loop is CASSTPTSADYEQYF. CDR3 in DNA: TGTGCCAGCAGCACTCCGACTAGCGCTGACTACGAGCAGTACTTC. The chain is built from TRBV5-4 and TRBJ2-7; TRBD2 matches at 8 bases. The CDR3 consists of 15 residues. Germline CDR1 and CDR2: SGHNT and YYREEE (reference sequence). Losses at the gene ends were 4 bases for V and 3 bases for J; bases not matched to a gene: 9.

This clone was seen a few times. The chain couples TRBV19 to TRBJ2-5, with 14 bases aligning to TRBD2. The CDR3 is 15 residues long. The germline CDR1 and CDR2 sequences are LNHDA and SQIVND (reference sequence). Trimming cost V 1 base and J 5 bases; bases outside gene matches: 0. The CDR3 is CASSIGTSGRETQYF. Here the CDR3 DNA reads TGTGCCAGTAGTATAGGGACTAGCGGGAGGGAGACCCAGTACTTC. Full variable domain (remainder filled in from reference TRBV19 and TRBJ2-5): DGGITQSPKYLFRKEGQNVTLSCEQNLNHDAMYWYRQDPGQGLRLIYYSQIVNDFQKGDIAEGYSVSREKKESFPLTVTSAQKNPTAFYLCASSIGTSGRETQYFGPGTRLLVL.

This chain links TRBV5-1 with TRBJ2-1; 15 nucleotides match TRBD2. The CDR3 covers 17 residues. The V gene's germline CDR1 is SGHRS and CDR2 YFSETQ. Germline trimming cut 4 bases from V and 10 bases from J; bases unmatched to any gene: 12. CDR3 residues: CASSLIPGLAGGGEQFF. In DNA, the CDR3 is TGCGCCAGCAGCCTTATACCGGGACTAGCGGGAGGAGGCGAGCAGTTCTTC.

In regard to this clone: This sequence may be a read error, since a much larger clone differs from it by one base. The chain uses TRBV5-1 and TRBJ2-5, with TRBD2 identical over 9 bases. J gave up 0 bases and V 0 bases, and 6 bases lay outside the gene matches. CDR3 length: 17 residues. Per the germline V gene, CDR1 is SGHRS and CDR2 is YFSETQ. The CDR3 DNA reads TGCGCCAGCAGCTTGGGTCTGGCGGGGGGGGACCAAGAGACCCAGTACTTC. This gives the protein CASSLGLAGGDQETQYF.

In its sample, this clone ranks as medium-sized (0.01 to 0.1%). One end of the junction varies from germline; a read error may be responsible. This chain uses TRBV28 with TRBJ2-3; possible D gene TRBD2, 6 bases. The CDR3 covers 11 residues. CDR1 and CDR2 from the germline V gene are MDHEN and SYDVKM. As DNA, the CDR3 is TGTGCCAGCAGTTCCTTTACGGGACTGGATTTT. Translation gives CASSSFTGLDF.

The chain links TRBV6-1 to TRBJ1-5, with no clear D. V was cut by 2 bases and J by 5 bases, with 10 bases left in between. The CDR3 length is 14 residues. Germline assignment: CDR1 MNHNS and CDR2 SASEGT. The DNA of the CDR3 is TGTGCCAGCAGTGAACAGGCGCTTGATCAGCCCCAGCATTTT. Its translation is CASSEQALDQPQHF.

This clone is medium-sized within its sample. V and J are TRBV5-1 and TRBJ2-5; 12 nucleotides match TRBD2. The CDR3 consists of 15 residues. V trimming: 6 bases; J trimming: 4 bases; junction bases outside the gene matches: 7. From germline, CDR1 is SGHRS and CDR2 YFSETQ. CDR3 bases: TGCGCCAGCAACCCTAGCGGGAGGGCCGGAGAGACCCAGTACTTC. It codes for CASNPSGRAGETQYF.

Judged by abundance, this clone is large. The chain couples TRBV6-1 to TRBJ1-1; 7 bases are shared with TRBD1. Germline lookup yields CDR1 MNHNS and CDR2 SASEGT. This CDR3 region has 13 residues. J gave up 2 bases and V 4 bases, and 1 base lay outside the gene matches. This chain's CDR3 is CASSGQGNTEAFF. CDR3 coding DNA: TGTGCCAGCAGTGGACAGGGAAACACTGAAGCTTTCTTT.

The chain links TRBV18 to TRBJ2-7; no definite D call. This CDR3 is built from 16 residues. Germline V lookup: CDR1 KGHSH, CDR2 LQKENI. V was clipped by 0 bases and J by 4 bases, with 16 bases between them. As DNA, the CDR3 is TGTGCCAGCTCACCACCAGCCCCAGGCCAGGCTTACGAGCAGTACTTC. Its protein product is CASSPPAPGQAYEQYF.

This clone ranks as medium-sized. The chain has TRBV28 and TRBJ2-4, with D possibly matching TRBD1 (6 bases). This CDR3 is 16 amino acids long. The V gene's germline CDR1 is MDHEN and CDR2 SYDVKM. The ends were cut back, 6 bases at V and 3 bases at J, with 18 bases in the middle. In DNA, the CDR3 is TGTGCCAGCAGCCCTCAGGGGTTTTTGGACAAAAACATTCAGTACTTC. Its protein product is CASSPQGFLDKNIQYF.

A note on this clone: It may be a read error: a sequence one base away is much more abundant. The J gene is TRBJ1-5, the V gene TRBV30, with D unresolved. This CDR3 region has 12 residues. The germline gives CDR1 GTSNPN, CDR2 SVGIG (reference sequence). Written as DNA, the CDR3 is TGTGCCCGGAGTGTAAGTCCAGGGCCCCAGCATTTT. Translated, it gives CARSVSPGPQHF. Using reference TRBV30 and TRBJ1-5 for the parts outside the CDR3, the full variable domain is SQTIHQWPATLVQPVGSPLSLECTVEGTSNPNLYWYRQAAGRGLQLLFYSVGIGQISSEVPQNLSASRPQDRQFILSSKKLLLSDSGFYLCARSVSPGPQHFGDGTRLSIL.

The table lists this clone with a few counts. This chain joins TRBV6-5 and TRBJ2-7; D might be TRBD2 (6 bases). V shed 6 bases and J shed 3 bases, with 12 bases lying between them. In germline, CDR1 is MNHEY, CDR2 SVGAGI. This CDR3 has 13 amino acids. CDR3 loop: CASSRGTDYEQYF. In DNA form, the CDR3 reads TGTGCCAGCAGCCGCGGGACGGACTACGAGCAGTACTTC.

This clone was recorded once. The chain uses TRBV2 and TRBJ1-1; the D is unclear. The germline V gene has CDR1 SNHLY and CDR2 FYNNEI. CDR3 length: 18 residues. Trimming cost V 0 bases and J 0 bases, with 17 bases left between them. The CDR3 loop is CASSEAGVGWAVNTEAFF. In nucleotides, the CDR3 is TGTGCCAGCAGTGAAGCGGGAGTCGGGTGGGCGGTGAACACTGAAGCTTTCTTT.

This clone was recorded a few times. This chain's CDR3 is CASSPNSAADIRWHF. CDR3 DNA: TGTGCCAGCAGTCCCAACAGTGCCGCAGATATTAGGTGGCATTTT. This chain uses TRBV6-5 with TRBJ1-5; D ambiguous. Per the germline V gene, CDR1 is MNHEY and CDR2 is SVGAGI. V was cut by 5 bases and J by 15 bases, with 26 bases left in between. This CDR3 comprises 15 residues.

The V and J genes are TRBV29-1 and TRBJ1-1; D call uncertain. The germline V gene has CDR1 SQVTM and CDR2 ANQGSEA. This CDR3 is built from 11 residues. Trimming cost V 6 bases and J 8 bases, with 13 bases left between them. CDR3 sequence: CSVKGGPEAFF. The CDR3, as DNA: TGCAGCGTGAAAGGAGGGCCGGAAGCTTTCTTT.

The chain employs TRBV2 and TRBJ1-2; D gene ambiguous. Germline V gene sequence: CDR1 SNHLY, CDR2 FYNNEI. V was pared by 8 bases and J by 0 bases, with 10 bases between. The CDR3 covers 13 residues. The CDR3 DNA follows: TGTGCCAGCCGACGGCTAGCTAACTATGGCTACACCTTC. Translating gives CASRRLANYGYTF.

This chain connects TRBV7-9 to TRBJ2-1; 8 bases are a match to TRBD1. J gave up 4 bases and V 5 bases, and 7 bases lay outside the gene matches. Germline CDR1 is SEHNR and CDR2 is FQNEAQ (reference sequence). This CDR3 is 15 amino acids long. Here the CDR3 DNA reads TGTGCCAGCAGCCACAACAGGGGGTCGTACAATGAGCAGTTCTTC. This translates into CASSHNRGSYNEQFF.

This sequence joins TRBV5-1 and TRBJ2-3, with a weak D call TRBD2 (5 bases). The CDR3 is 14 residues long. V was shortened by 2 bases and J by 5 bases, with 12 bases between the two germline ends. Germline assignment: CDR1 SGHRS and CDR2 YFSETQ. The DNA for the CDR3 is TGCGCCAGCAGCTTAAAAGCGGTGGGAGATACGCAGTATTTT. This sequence encodes CASSLKAVGDTQYF. The whole variable domain, remainder taken from reference TRBV5-1 and TRBJ2-3, is KAGVTQTPRYLIKTRGQQVTLSCSPISGHRSVSWYQQTPGQGLQFLFEYFSETQRNKGNFPGRFSGRQFSNSRSEMNVSTLELGDSALYLCASSLKAVGDTQYFGPGTRLTVL.

This clone has more than one count but fewer than ten. A much larger clone differs by one base, so this may be a read error. The chain carries TRBV27 and TRBJ2-7; 7 bases map to TRBD2. Trimming removed 8 bases from V and 2 bases from J; junction bases left unmatched: 9. The CDR3 is 14 amino acids. Germline CDR1 MNHEY, CDR2 SMNVEV (reference sequence). The CDR3 region has the DNA TGTGCCAGCGGGGAGGGAGGGAATCCCTACGAGCAGTACTTC. Encoded protein: CASGEGGNPYEQYF.

The chain is built from TRBV5-5 and TRBJ1-2, with 9 bases fitting TRBD1. J lost 5 bases, V lost 1 base, and 3 bases had no gene match. The CDR3 contains 14 residues. From germline, CDR1 is SGHKS and CDR2 YYEKEE (reference sequence). CDR3 bases: TGTGCCAGCAGCTTGAAACAGGGGGCGTATGGCTACACCTTC. Its protein product is CASSLKQGAYGYTF.

This sequence joins TRBV2 and TRBJ1-4; TRBD1 matches at 7 bases. V dropped 6 bases and J dropped 7; count of bases not matched to a gene: 11. The germline V gene has CDR1 SNHLY and CDR2 FYNNEI. CDR3 size: 15 residues. CDR3 amino acids: CASRTAGQLVEKLFF. The DNA for the CDR3 is TGTGCCAGCAGAACGGCGGGACAGCTTGTTGAAAAACTGTTTTTT.

This clone was observed a handful of times. The chain combines TRBV5-5 with TRBJ2-2; D remains unclear. The germline V and J ends were trimmed by 0 bases and 2 bases, with 5 bases remaining between them. Germline V gives CDR1 SGHKS, CDR2 YYEKEE (reference sequence). This CDR3 is built from 14 residues. The CDR3 protein is CASSLDLNTGELFF. The CDR3 DNA reads TGTGCCAGCAGCTTGGATCTTAACACCGGGGAGCTGTTTTTT.

This clone was found once. The chain joins TRBV18 to TRBJ2-4; TRBD1 is a possible D gene (6 bases). Germline V gene sequence: CDR1 KGHSH, CDR2 LQKENI. CDR3 length: 16 residues. V gave up 1 base and J gave up 5 bases, with 15 bases separating them. The CDR3 coding sequence is TGTGCCAGCTCACCACGGTCAGGGGTTGGCCAAAACATTCAGTACTTC. Translation gives CASSPRSGVGQNIQYF.

The V call is TRBV6-5, the J call TRBJ1-1, with TRBD1 matching over 7 bases. V shed 6 bases and J 1 base; nucleotides not matched to a gene: 8. This CDR3 comprises 15 residues. Germline V gives CDR1 MNHEY, CDR2 SVGAGI. CDR3 coding DNA: TGTGCCAGCAGGCGGAACAGGGGCGAGAACACTGAAGCTTTCTTT. It is translated as CASRRNRGENTEAFF.

This clone showed up just a few times. This chain links TRBV6-1 with TRBJ2-7; D is perhaps TRBD1 (5 bases). The V gene lost 6 bases and the J gene lost 1 base, with 13 bases spanning the gap. Germline lookup yields CDR1 MNHNS and CDR2 SASEGT. The CDR3 runs 14 residues. CDR3 bases: TGTGCCAGCAGCAGGACAAAGGTTTCCTACGAGCAGTACTTC. Translating gives CASSRTKVSYEQYF.

The chain uses TRBV6-5 and TRBJ2-1, with TRBD1 matching over 10 bases. The germline gives CDR1 MNHEY, CDR2 SVGAGI. This CDR3 comprises 16 residues. With 2 bases clipped from V and 6 bases from J, the junction kept 7 bases outside the gene matches. The chain's CDR3 is CASSYRRTGGINEQFF. The CDR3 DNA follows: TGTGCCAGCAGTTACAGAAGGACAGGGGGGATCAATGAGCAGTTCTTC.

There are a few counts of this clone. The rearrangement joins TRBV10-1 to TRBJ1-2; tentative D call: TRBD1 (5 bases). Deletions cut 7 bases from V and 4 bases from J, with 16 bases between. Germline lookup yields CDR1 WNHNN and CDR2 SYGVQD (reference sequence). This CDR3 is 14 amino acids long. CDR3 protein: CASTQTAPLYGYTF. DNA for the CDR3: TGCGCCAGCACCCAGACAGCGCCACTCTATGGCTACACCTTC.

The rearrangement joins TRBV7-2 to TRBJ1-2; TRBD1 matches at 8 bases. The germline gives CDR1 SGHTA, CDR2 FQGNSA. The CDR3 runs to 14 residues. The V and J ends lost 6 bases and 3 bases, in that order; junction bases with no gene match: 6. This CDR3 is CASSSGTGYYGYTF. The CDR3 nucleotides are TGTGCCAGCAGTTCCGGGACAGGTTACTATGGCTACACCTTC.

By share of the sample, this clone is medium-sized. The chain uses TRBV5-1 and TRBJ1-5, with no clear D. Germline V gene sequence: CDR1 SGHRS, CDR2 YFSETQ. This CDR3 has 13 residues. V was cut by 0 bases and J by 4 bases, with 5 bases left in between. The CDR3 spells CASSLDRNQPQHF. The CDR3 bases are TGCGCCAGCAGCTTGGACAGAAATCAGCCCCAGCATTTT.

Here the CDR3 DNA reads TGTGCCACCAGCAGAGACCAAACATTCCGACAGGGAACAGATACGCAGTATTTT. It yields the protein CATSRDQTFRQGTDTQYF. V gene TRBV15 combines with J gene TRBJ2-3; TRBD1 agrees at 7 bases. The CDR3 spans 18 residues. The V gene end was trimmed by 0 bases and the J gene end by 3 bases; junction bases not matched to a gene: 12. Germline values: CDR1 LNHNV, CDR2 YYDKDF (reference sequence).

This clone occurred a few times. The genes are TRBV27 and TRBJ2-1; TRBD2 matches at 9 bases. The CDR3 runs 19 residues. J lost 1 base, V lost 2 bases, and 12 bases had no gene match. CDR1 is MNHEY and CDR2 is SMNVEV in the germline V gene (reference sequence). CDR3 sequence: CASSLRAGGNIRSYNEQFF. Written as DNA, the CDR3 is TGTGCCAGCAGTTTAAGAGCGGGAGGAAATATTCGGTCCTACAATGAGCAGTTCTTC.

Only a few counts were recorded for this clone. The chain joins TRBV5-8 to TRBJ2-3; 9 positions match TRBD2. V was clipped by 0 bases and J by 2 bases; unmatched bases: 7. The CDR3 has 17 amino acids. CDR1 and CDR2 (germline): SGHTS, YDEGEE. CDR3 in amino acids: CASSLVFLAGSTDTQYF. The CDR3 nucleotides are TGTGCCAGCAGCTTGGTCTTTCTAGCGGGATCCACAGATACGCAGTATTTT.